This TCR beta chain was sequenced for a study of T cell changes during pregnancy in multiple sclerosis. Assay used: immunoSEQ multiplex PCR; TCRdb lists only in-frame clones, some missing. Of tens of thousands of clones listed, roughly 86% were seen once; the top ten hold approximately 1.7%. V was clipped by 5 bases and J by 1 base, with 9 bases between them. There are 15 residues in the CDR3. CDR1 MNHNY and CDR2 SVGAGI come from the germline V gene (reference sequence). The sequences come from peripheral blood, collected in the first trimester of pregnancy. The clonotype comes from a female donor with multiple sclerosis, enrolled in a pregnancy study. The chain combines TRBV6-6 with TRBJ2-6; TRBD1 is a possible D gene (6 bases). CDR3 DNA sequence: TGTGCCAGCAGTAAAACAGGGTCTGGGGCCAACGTCCTGACTTTC. Protein: CASSKTGSGANVLTF.